This T cell receptor beta chain originates from a study of blood T cell repertoires in COVID-19. Across the study: Sites in the United States, Italy and Spain provided acute and convalescent COVID-19 samples. The cDNA or gDNA used as material had been derived from T cells, B-cell-depleted T cells, or PBMCs.

In the authors' methods: Nucleated cell counts were estimated from reference gene primer amplification. TCRdb keeps only in-frame clones here, not all; method: immunoSEQ multiplex PCR. D and trimming were read from the DNA, whereas the V and J calls and clone size are those reported in that table. The table includes about 120,000 clones, approximately 90% detected once. This CDR3 contains 15 residues. Trimming took 7 bases from V and 3 from J; bases not matched to a gene: 7. Germline loops: CDR1 SNHLY, CDR2 FYNNEI. The material sequenced was peripheral blood. The TCR comes from a human donor with active COVID-19. The donor label of this sample is uncertain. This chain links TRBV2 with TRBJ2-3, with TRBD2 matching 10 bases. CDR3 DNA: TGTGCCAGCACTCTAGCGGGGGTACCAACAGATACGCAGTATTTT. Translated, it gives CASTLAGVPTDTQYF.